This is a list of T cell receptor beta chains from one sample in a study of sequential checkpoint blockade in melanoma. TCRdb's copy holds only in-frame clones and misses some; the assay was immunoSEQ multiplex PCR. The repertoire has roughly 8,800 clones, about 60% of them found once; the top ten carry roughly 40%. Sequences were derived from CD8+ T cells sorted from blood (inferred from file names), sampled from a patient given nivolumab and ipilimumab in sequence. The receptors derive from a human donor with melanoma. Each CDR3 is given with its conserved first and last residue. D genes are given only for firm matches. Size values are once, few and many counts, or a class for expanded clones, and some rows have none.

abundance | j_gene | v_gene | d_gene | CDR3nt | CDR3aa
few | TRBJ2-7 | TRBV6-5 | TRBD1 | TGTGCCAGCAGTGCAGGGGGAAGCCCCTACGAGCAGTACTTC | CASSAGGSPYEQYF
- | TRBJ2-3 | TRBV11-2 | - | TGTGCCAGCAGCTTGGGGGGACTTTCAGATACGCAGTATTTT | CASSLGGLSDTQYF
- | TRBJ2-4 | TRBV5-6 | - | TGTGCCAGCAGCTCAGGGCCCAACATTCAGTACTTC | CASSSGPNIQYF
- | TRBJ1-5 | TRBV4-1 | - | TGCGCCAGCAGCCAAGGTCTAGGTCAGCCCCAGCATTTT | CASSQGLGQPQHF
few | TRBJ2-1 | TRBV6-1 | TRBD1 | TGTGCCAGCAGCCCCTGGACAGGGGGTAACAATGAGCAGTTCTTC | CASSPWTGGNNEQFF
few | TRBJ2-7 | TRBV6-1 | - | TGTGCCAGCAGTGAATTGGACACGAGCTCCTACGAGCAGTACTTC | CASSELDTSSYEQYF
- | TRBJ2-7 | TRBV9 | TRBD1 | TGTGCCAGCAGCGTAGAGGGGGCGAGGGACGAGCAGTACTTC | CASSVEGARDEQYF
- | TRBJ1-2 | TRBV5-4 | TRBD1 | TGTGCCAGCAGCTCGACAGGGGAGCGTGGCTACACCTTC | CASSSTGERGYTF
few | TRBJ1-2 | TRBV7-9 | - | TGTGCCAGCAGCTCCTCGACAGTTCACTATGGCTACACCTTC | CASSSSTVHYGYTF
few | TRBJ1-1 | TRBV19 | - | TGTGCCAGTAGTATGTTCGGTGCAAACACTGAAGCTTTCTTT | CASSMFGANTEAFF
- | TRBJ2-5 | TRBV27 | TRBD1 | TGTGCCAGCAGTCCCGGGACAGGCTTCCAAGAGACCCAGTACTTC | CASSPGTGFQETQYF
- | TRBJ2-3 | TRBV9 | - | TGTGCCAGCAGCGTACCGGGGACAGATACGCAGTATTTT | CASSVPGTDTQYF
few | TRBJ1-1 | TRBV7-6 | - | TGTGCCAGCAGCTTAGAACCAGGGGACACTGAAGCTTTCTTT | CASSLEPGDTEAFF
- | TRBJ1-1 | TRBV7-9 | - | TGTGCCAGCAGCGAAGGAGGGTATATGAACACTGAAGCTTTCTTT | CASSEGGYMNTEAFF
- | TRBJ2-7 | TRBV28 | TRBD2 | TGTGCCAGCAGTTTATCGACTAGCGGCTACGAGCAGTACTTC | CASSLSTSGYEQYF
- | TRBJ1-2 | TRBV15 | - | TGTGCCACCAGCAGAGGTACAGGGTATGGCTACACCTTC | CATSRGTGYGYTF
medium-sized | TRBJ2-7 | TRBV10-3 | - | TGTGCCATCTCTGACGGGGAAGAGCAGTACTTC | CAISDGEEQYF
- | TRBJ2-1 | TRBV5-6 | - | TGTGCCAGCAGACCGGGACTGATCGATGAGCAGTTCTTC | CASRPGLIDEQFF
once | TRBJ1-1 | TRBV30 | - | TGTGCCTGGAGGGGGGCAGGGACTGAAGCTTTCTTT | CAWRGAGTEAFF
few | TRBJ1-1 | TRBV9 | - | TGTGCCAGCAGCCAGGGCAGCACTGAAGCTTTCTTT | CASSQGSTEAFF
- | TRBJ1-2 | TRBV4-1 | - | TGCGCCAGCAGCCAAGAGTTCAGATCTAACTATGGCTACACCTTC | CASSQEFRSNYGYTF
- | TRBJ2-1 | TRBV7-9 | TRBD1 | TGTGCCAGCACGGACAGGGCCTCCTACAATGAGCAGTTCTTC | CASTDRASYNEQFF
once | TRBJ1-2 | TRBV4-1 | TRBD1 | TGCGCCAGCAGCCGGACTACGGGACAGGGGAACTATGGCTACACCTTC | CASSRTTGQGNYGYTF
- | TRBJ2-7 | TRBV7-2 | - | TGTGCCAGCAGCTTAGGCGGGGCTCCCTACGAGCAGTACTTC | CASSLGGAPYEQYF
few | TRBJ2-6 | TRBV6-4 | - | TGTGCCAGCAGTGAAATCGGGGGCTCTGGGGCCAACGTCCTGACTTTC | CASSEIGGSGANVLTF
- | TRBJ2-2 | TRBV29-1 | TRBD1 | TGCAGCGTTCGGACAGGGGGCTTTGGGGAGCTGTTTTTT | CSVRTGGFGELFF
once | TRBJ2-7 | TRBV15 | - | TGTGCCACCAGCAGAGATTTCCGGGACAGCGGGGGCGAGCAGTACTTC | CATSRDFRDSGGEQYF
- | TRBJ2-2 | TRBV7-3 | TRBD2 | TGTGCCAGCAGTCCAACTAGCGCCCTCACCGGGGAGCTGTTTTTT | CASSPTSALTGELFF
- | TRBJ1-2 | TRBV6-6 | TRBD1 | TGTGCCAGCAGTTACGGACAGGGTGATGGCTACACCTTC | CASSYGQGDGYTF
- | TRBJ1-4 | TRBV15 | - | TGTGCCACCAAGTGGGCCGGGACTTCAGAACTGTTTTTT | CATKWAGTSELFF
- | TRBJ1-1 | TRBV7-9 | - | TGTGCCAGCAGCTGGACAGCGAACACTGAAGCTTTCTTT | CASSWTANTEAFF
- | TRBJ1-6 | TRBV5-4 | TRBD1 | TGTGCCAGCAGCTCCGGGACAGTCTCACCCCTCCACTTT | CASSSGTVSPLHF
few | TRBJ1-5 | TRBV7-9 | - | TGTGCCAGCAGCTTAGGGGTCGGGCAGCCCCAGCATTTT | CASSLGVGQPQHF
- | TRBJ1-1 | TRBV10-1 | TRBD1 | TGCGCCAGCACTCCGGGACAGGGGAACACTGAAGCTTTCTTT | CASTPGQGNTEAFF
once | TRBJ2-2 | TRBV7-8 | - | TGTGCCAGCAGCACATACAGGGGAGGCACCGGGGAGCTGTTTTTT | CASSTYRGGTGELFF
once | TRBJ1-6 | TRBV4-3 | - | TGCGCCAGCAGCCCCCTACGGACAGCGGCTCTCTTCCCCCTCCACTTT | CASSPLRTAALFPLHF
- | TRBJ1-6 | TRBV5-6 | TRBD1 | TGTGCCAGCAGCTTGTGGGGACAGAATAATTCACCCCTCCACTTT | CASSLWGQNNSPLHF
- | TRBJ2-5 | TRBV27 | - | TGTGCCAGCAGTTTAGGTCCGGGGGGCGCTGAGACCCAGTACTTC | CASSLGPGGAETQYF
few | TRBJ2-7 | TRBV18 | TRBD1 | TGTGCCAGCTCAGATGGGACAGACTACGAGCAGTACTTC | CASSDGTDYEQYF
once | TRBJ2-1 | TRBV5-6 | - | TGTGCCAGCAGCTCGGATTTTAGAGGGCTGGGCGGATTCTTC | CASSSDFRGLGGFF
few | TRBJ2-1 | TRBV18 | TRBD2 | TGTGCCAGCTCCCGCCCGGGACTAGAGTACAATGAGCAGTTCTTC | CASSRPGLEYNEQFF
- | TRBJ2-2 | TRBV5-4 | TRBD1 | TGTGCCAGCAGCTATGGACAGGGGGGCACCGGGGAGCTGTTTTTT | CASSYGQGGTGELFF
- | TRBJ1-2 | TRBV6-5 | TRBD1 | TGTGCCAGCTCGGACAGGGGAGGGAATGGCTACACCTTC | CASSDRGGNGYTF
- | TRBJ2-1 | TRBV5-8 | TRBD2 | TGTGCCAGCACCCTTGGGACTAGCGGCCACAATGAGCAGTTCTTC | CASTLGTSGHNEQFF
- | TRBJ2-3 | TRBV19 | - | TGTGCCAGTAGTATAGGGGCCAGGGCCTCCACAGATACGCAGTATTTT | CASSIGARASTDTQYF
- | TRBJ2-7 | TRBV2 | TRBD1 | TGTGCCAGCCTGGTCAGGGGGCTCTACGAGCAGTACTTC | CASLVRGLYEQYF
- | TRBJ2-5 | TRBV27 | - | TGTGCCAGCAGTGCTACTAGCACCCGAGAGACCCAGTACTTC | CASSATSTRETQYF
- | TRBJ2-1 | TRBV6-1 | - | TGTGCCAGCAGTGCTAAGGGGGAACTTTACTCCTACAATGAGCAGTTCTTC | CASSAKGELYSYNEQFF
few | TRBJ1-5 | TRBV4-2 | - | TGTGCCAGCAGCCGAGGCGGCGTTAGCAATCAGCCCCAGCATTTT | CASSRGGVSNQPQHF
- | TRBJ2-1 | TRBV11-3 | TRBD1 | TGTGCCAGCAGCTCCGGGACAGTCAATGAGCAGTTCTTC | CASSSGTVNEQFF
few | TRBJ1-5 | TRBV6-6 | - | TGTGCCAGCAGTTACTTGGCGGAGAATCAGCCCCAGCATTTT | CASSYLAENQPQHF
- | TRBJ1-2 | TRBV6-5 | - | TGTGCCAGCAGGCGGGAGCCCTATGGCTACACCTTC | CASRREPYGYTF
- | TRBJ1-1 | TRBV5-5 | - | TGTGCCAGCAGCCCACCGATCACAGGGAACACTGAAGCTTTCTTT | CASSPPITGNTEAFF
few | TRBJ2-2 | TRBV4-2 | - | TGTGCCAGCAGCCCTGTCGTCTTTGCCGGGGAGCTGTTTTTT | CASSPVVFAGELFF
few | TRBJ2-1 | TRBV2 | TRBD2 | TGTGCCAGCCTTCCGACTAGCGGGGGGCCGGGTGGCAATGAGCAGTTCTTC | CASLPTSGGPGGNEQFF